The clone carrying this TCR beta chain was detected ten times or more. Its antigen is undetermined. TCRdb reanalysed the 5' RACE reads using MiXCR and keeps one entry per CDR3 protein. Seen here are about 510,000 distinct CDR3 sequences, about 5.4% observed once, and the top ten hold 3.5%. These data belong to a study of CD8 T cells in ankylosing spondylitis. General study results and limits: Seven to nine highly homologous variants formed a TCR beta motif that appeared characteristic of ankylosing spondylitis blood. Existing reports had already noted some motif variants in reactive arthritis synovial fluid and blood. In ankylosing spondylitis patients, matched synovial fluid reportedly showed significant enrichment of disease-linked clones.

V trimming: 0 bases; J trimming: 4 bases; junction bases outside the gene matches: 9. There are 17 residues in the CDR3. Per the germline V gene, CDR1 is SGHRS and CDR2 is YFSETQ. This chain links TRBV5-1 with TRBJ2-3; 9 bases fit TRBD2. The receptor was derived from a male donor with ankylosing spondylitis. Sequenced sample: blood, either unsorted or a sorted T cell fraction (not recorded which). The CDR3 protein is CASSLAPSSGDPDTQYF. For the CDR3, the DNA is TGCGCCAGCAGCTTGGCTCCCTCTAGCGGGGATCCAGATACGCAGTATTTT.